Presented here are 18 T cell receptor beta chains from one specimen sequenced in a study of blood T cell repertoires in COVID-19. Clones were read by immunoSEQ multiplex PCR, and TCRdb kept only the in-frame ones, dropping some. The profile shows about 98,000 clones, 82% of them singletons. The material sequenced was peripheral blood. The source of these receptors is a man older than 75 with acute or convalescent COVID-19.

This chain connects TRBV3-1 (or the pseudogene TRBV3-2) to TRBJ1-1, with 8 bases fitting TRBD1. The CDR3 spans 14 residues. Trimming at V came to 7 bases and at J to 1 base, leaving 5 bases not matched to a gene. Germline lookup yields CDR1 LGHDT and CDR2 YNNKEL (reference sequence). The DNA for the CDR3 is TGTGCCAGCAAAGAGGACAGGGCGAACACTGAAGCTTTCTTT. It codes for CASKEDRANTEAFF.

This clone was detected only a few times. The J gene is TRBJ1-5, the V gene TRBV5-5; possible D gene TRBD1, 5 bases. Between the trimmed V and J ends, which lost 1 base and 2 bases, there was a span of 13 bases. The CDR3 covers 16 residues. Germline CDR1 and CDR2: SGHKS and YYEKEE (reference sequence). The CDR3 nucleotides are TGTGCCAGCAGCTTGCCCCCCAGGGTGGGCAATCAGCCCCAGCATTTT. Translated: CASSLPPRVGNQPQHF.

The V gene is TRBV6-2 or TRBV6-3, the J gene TRBJ2-3; D not certain. V lost 3 bases, J lost 0 bases, and 7 bases lay in between. The CDR3 covers 14 residues. Germline V gene lookup returns CDR1 MNHEY and CDR2 SVGEGT. CDR3 sequence reads: CASSYGGSTDTQYF. The CDR3 nucleotides are TGTGCCAGCAGTTATGGCGGCAGCACAGATACGCAGTATTTT.

The rearrangement uses TRBV24-1 and TRBJ2-4; TRBD1 aligns across 10 bases. V shed 2 bases, J shed 1 base, and the junction held 4 bases outside the gene matches. Per germline, CDR1 KGHDR and CDR2 SFDVKD. CDR3 length equals 17 residues. The CDR3 spells CATSDSGQGTAKNIQYF. The CDR3 DNA is TGTGCCACCAGTGATTCGGGACAGGGGACGGCCAAAAACATTCAGTACTTC.

The chain has TRBV6-6 and TRBJ2-1, with 9 positions matching TRBD1. CDR1 is MNHNY and CDR2 is SVGAGI in the germline V gene (reference sequence). The CDR3 has 15 amino acids. V was clipped by 7 bases and J by 5 bases; unmatched bases: 9. In DNA form, the CDR3 reads TGTGCCAGCACCCGCCCGGGACAGGGTCACAATGAGCAGTTCTTC. Amino acid sequence: CASTRPGQGHNEQFF.

The chain recombines TRBV6-5 with TRBJ2-5; 8 bases are shared with TRBD1. Trimming removed 8 bases from V and 3 bases from J; junction bases left unmatched: 11. Germline assignment: CDR1 MNHEY and CDR2 SVGAGI. The CDR3 has 15 residues. The CDR3 nucleotides are TGTGCCAGCGGGGGGACAGGCACCGGGAAAGAGACCCAGTACTTC. This encodes CASGGTGTGKETQYF.

The chain uses TRBV27 and TRBJ2-3; D gene ambiguous. This CDR3 contains 13 residues. Germline V gives CDR1 MNHEY, CDR2 SMNVEV (reference sequence). V was trimmed by 7 bases and J by 1 base, leaving 9 bases between them. The CDR3 spells CASIAAGTDTQYF. Here the CDR3 DNA reads TGTGCCAGCATTGCCGCGGGCACAGATACGCAGTATTTT.

This chain connects TRBV27 to TRBJ1-1; no definite D call. V was clipped by 4 bases and J by 0 bases, with 6 bases between them. This CDR3 has 13 amino acids. Germline CDR1 reads MNHEY; CDR2 reads SMNVEV (reference sequence). CDR3 nucleotides: TGTGCCAGCAGTTCGAGTATGAACACTGAAGCTTTCTTT. Its translation is CASSSSMNTEAFF.

V gene TRBV27 combines with J gene TRBJ1-2; 7 bases align to TRBD1. The CDR3 has 13 amino acids. Trimming removed 5 bases from V and 8 bases from J; junction bases left unmatched: 8. Germline V gene sequence: CDR1 MNHEY, CDR2 SMNVEV (reference sequence). For the CDR3, the DNA is TGTGCCAGCAGTCAGAGGGGGCGAGGGGGCTACACCTTC. It translates to CASSQRGRGGYTF.

The J gene is TRBJ1-3, the V gene TRBV19, with a tentative D call TRBD1 (6 bases). The CDR3 has 14 residues. In germline, CDR1 is LNHDA, CDR2 SQIVND (reference sequence). The germline V and J ends were trimmed by 5 bases and 2 bases, with 10 bases remaining between them. CDR3 protein: CASSGTSAGNTIYF. The CDR3 region has the DNA TGTGCCAGTAGTGGGACATCTGCTGGAAACACCATATATTTT. The full variable domain, rest sourced from reference TRBV19 and TRBJ1-3, is DGGITQSPKYLFRKEGQNVTLSCEQNLNHDAMYWYRQDPGQGLRLIYYSQIVNDFQKGDIAEGYSVSREKKESFPLTVTSAQKNPTAFYLCASSGTSAGNTIYFGEGSWLTVV.

This clone was counted a few times. V gene TRBV25-1 combines with J gene TRBJ2-7, with D unresolved. The ends were cut back, 1 base at V and 6 bases at J, with 4 bases in the middle. Looked up from germline, CDR1 is MGHDK and CDR2 is SYGVNS. The CDR3 runs to 11 residues. The CDR3 is CASSEWAEQYF. CDR3 coding DNA: TGTGCCAGCAGTGAATGGGCCGAGCAGTACTTC.

J is TRBJ2-1 and V is TRBV6-1, with TRBD1 identical over 7 bases. Germline assignment: CDR1 MNHNS and CDR2 SASEGT. The CDR3 totals 13 residues. V was clipped by 3 bases and J by 8 bases; unmatched bases: 4. CDR3 sequence (DNA): TGTGCCAGCAGTGAGAGACAGGGCTATGAGCAGTTCTTC. It is translated as CASSERQGYEQFF.

The rearrangement uses TRBV9 and TRBJ2-7, with TRBD1 matching over 8 bases. Germline loops: CDR1 SGDLS, CDR2 YYNGEE. The CDR3 consists of 15 residues. The V gene end was trimmed by 2 bases and the J gene end by 4 bases; junction bases not matched to a gene: 8. The CDR3 nucleotides are TGTGCCAGCAGCGTCCTGGACAGGGCCCCTTACGAGCAGTACTTC. Protein: CASSVLDRAPYEQYF.

This chain links TRBV6-2 or TRBV6-3 with TRBJ2-2; 7 bases fit TRBD1. This CDR3 is built from 16 residues. CDR1 and CDR2 from the germline V gene are MNHEY and SVGEGT. With V trimmed by 6 bases and J by 3 bases, 10 bases remained unmatched. The DNA of the CDR3 is TGTGCCAGCAGCCTTCGTGGGACAGTGGACACCGGGGAGCTGTTTTTT. Encoded protein: CASSLRGTVDTGELFF.

This chain joins TRBV28 and TRBJ1-5, with D maybe TRBD1 (6 bases). Trimming took 4 bases from V and 7 from J, leaving 8 bases between them. The CDR3 runs to 12 residues. The germline gives CDR1 MDHEN, CDR2 SYDVKM. CDR3 protein: CASSSTGQPQHF. DNA for the CDR3: TGTGCCAGCAGTTCCACAGGGCAGCCCCAGCATTTT. Full variable domain (rest looked up from reference TRBV28 and TRBJ1-5): DVKVTQSSRYLVKRTGEKVFLECVQDMDHENMFWYRQDPGLGLRLIYFSYDVKMKEKGDIPEGYSVSREKKERFSLILESASTNQTSMYLCASSSTGQPQHFGDGTRLSIL.

The chain is built from TRBV2 and TRBJ1-5; the D is unclear. V dropped 4 bases and J dropped 11 bases, with 18 bases sitting between them. The CDR3 extends over 14 amino acids. Germline V gene lookup returns CDR1 SNHLY and CDR2 FYNNEI. CDR3 sequence: CASSGSAGPGAQHF. The CDR3 nucleotides are TGTGCCAGCAGTGGGTCGGCGGGTCCCGGGGCCCAGCATTTT. Supplemented by reference TRBV2 and TRBJ1-5, the full variable domain reads EPEVTQTPSHQVTQMGQEVILRCVPISNHLYFYWYRQILGQKVEFLVSFYNNEISEKSEIFDDQFSVERPDGSNFTLKIRSTKLEDSAMYFCASSGSAGPGAQHFGDGTRLSIL.

The rearrangement joins TRBV7-2 to TRBJ1-3; tentative D call: TRBD1 (5 bases). Trimming took 2 bases from V and 2 from J, leaving 13 bases between them. Germline assignment: CDR1 SGHTA and CDR2 FQGNSA. The CDR3 has 16 amino acids. The DNA of the CDR3 is TGTGCCAGCAGCTTACTAGACAGTTCCCCTGGAAACACCATATATTTT. Encoded protein: CASSLLDSSPGNTIYF.

This chain connects TRBV5-1 to TRBJ1-4; D is uncertain. CDR3 length: 13 residues. Germline CDR1 is SGHRS and CDR2 is YFSETQ. Deletions cut 5 bases from V and 5 bases from J, with 10 bases between. The CDR3 reads CASRVGGNEKLFF. In nucleotides, the CDR3 is TGCGCCAGCAGAGTCGGAGGGAATGAAAAACTGTTTTTT.